The 24 T cell receptor beta chains reported below all come from one sample, sequenced in a study of identical twins. TCRdb itself ran the 5' RACE reads through MiXCR, one entry per CDR3 protein. Found here are about 660,000 distinct CDR3 sequences, around 8.3% of them singletons; the top ten hold around 0.95%. These data also formed part of another study, on yellow fever vaccine responses in identical twins.

The sequenced material came from PBMCs. The receptors come from a woman younger than 30 in good health.

This clonotype has a handful of counts. The chain has TRBV29-1 and TRBJ2-1; D is perhaps TRBD2 (6 bases). The CDR3 spans 14 residues. V lost 2 bases and J 7 bases, leaving 15 bases between the germline ends. Germline lookup yields CDR1 SQVTM and CDR2 ANQGSEA. CDR3 sequence: CSVEKVVGGNEQFF. In DNA, the CDR3 is TGCAGCGTTGAAAAGGTGGTCGGGGGAAATGAGCAGTTCTTC.

This clonotype was counted only a few times. The genes are TRBV28 and TRBJ2-5; TRBD2 matches 8 bases. In germline, CDR1 is MDHEN, CDR2 SYDVKM. The V segment lost 4 bases and the J segment 1 base; nucleotides outside the gene matches: 11. The CDR3 covers 17 residues. The CDR3 loop is CASSSPGIAGPQETQYF. The CDR3, as DNA: TGTGCCAGCAGTTCCCCTGGGATAGCGGGACCCCAAGAGACCCAGTACTTC.

CDR3 in DNA: TGCGCCAGCAGCTTGGGACCATCCGGGAGCACCGGGGAGCTGTTTTTT. This translates into CASSLGPSGSTGELFF. V is TRBV5-1 and J is TRBJ2-2; TRBD2 is a possible D gene (6 bases). Germline-derived CDR1 and CDR2 are SGHRS and YFSETQ. Trimming took off 0 bases at V and 4 bases at J, with 13 bases between the two ends. The CDR3 has 16 amino acids.

In this sample, this clonotype turned up a few times. The chain carries TRBV27 and TRBJ2-3; the D gene is possibly TRBD2 (5 bases). CDR3 size: 15 residues. Germline CDR1 reads MNHEY; CDR2 reads SMNVEV (reference sequence). Trimming shortened V by 0 bases and J by 3 bases, and 10 bases separated the two germline ends. DNA of the CDR3: TGTGCCAGCAGTTTATCTCCACTAGGTACAGATACGCAGTATTTT. This encodes CASSLSPLGTDTQYF.

This chain joins TRBV6-2 or TRBV6-3 and TRBJ2-5, with 9 bases that match TRBD2. Trimming removed 0 bases from V and 4 bases from J; junction bases left unmatched: 9. CDR1 is MNHEY and CDR2 is SVGEGT in the germline V gene. The CDR3 consists of 17 residues. This CDR3 reads CASSYSRREGPVETQYF. The CDR3 DNA follows: TGTGCCAGCAGTTACTCGAGGCGGGAGGGCCCTGTAGAGACCCAGTACTTC.

In this sample, this clonotype turned up many times. J is TRBJ1-2 and V is TRBV6-5, with D perhaps TRBD1 (5 bases). There are 14 residues in the CDR3. V was cut by 4 bases and J by 2 bases, with 11 bases left in between. Germline lookup yields CDR1 MNHEY and CDR2 SVGAGI. CDR3 nucleotides: TGTGCCAGCAGTTCCCCACAGGAGAACTATGGCTACACCTTC. Translation gives CASSSPQENYGYTF.

Concerning this clonotype itself: Possible read error: a much larger clone is one base away. The rearrangement joins TRBV5-6 to TRBJ2-2; perhaps TRBD1 as D (6 bases). The CDR3 is 15 residues long. CDR1 and CDR2 from the germline V gene are SGHDT and YYEEEE. The CDR3 sequence: CASTATIGDTGELVF. The CDR3 nucleotides are TGTGCCAGCACCGCGACTATAGGGGACACCGGGGAGCTGGTTTTT.

This rearrangement joins TRBV12-3 or TRBV12-4 to TRBJ2-7; no clear D gene. The V end lost 4 bases, the J end lost 7 bases, and 8 bases lay between the germline ends. This CDR3 is 11 amino acids long. CDR3 in amino acids: CASSSTREQYF. The CDR3 bases are TGTGCCAGCAGTTCCACAAGGGAGCAGTACTTC.

The table lists this clonotype with many counts. V is TRBV5-1 and J is TRBJ2-7; no firm D call. The CDR3 loop spans 16 amino acids. V gave up 3 bases and J gave up 4 bases, with 20 bases separating them. Germline V gives CDR1 SGHRS, CDR2 YFSETQ. The CDR3 protein is CASSSDGLRNVYEQYF. The CDR3 bases are TGCGCCAGCAGCTCCGACGGCCTACGGAACGTTTACGAGCAGTACTTC.

A few counts support this clonotype. The V and J genes are TRBV29-1 and TRBJ2-3; D unresolved. Trimming shortened V by 8 bases and J by 0 bases, and 9 bases separated the two germline ends. Germline CDR1 reads SQVTM; CDR2 reads ANQGSEA. The CDR3 is 12 residues long. The CDR3 region is CSIRQSTDTQYF. DNA for the CDR3: TGCAGCATCCGGCAAAGCACAGATACGCAGTATTTT.

This clonotype was seen ten or more times. V gene TRBV10-3 combines with J gene TRBJ2-3; no reliable D call. Germline V gene lookup returns CDR1 ENHRY and CDR2 SYGVKD. Trimming shortened V by 9 bases and J by 6 bases, and 22 bases separated the two germline ends. The CDR3 is 15 residues long. CDR3 coding DNA: TGTGCCATAAGCCCCTCGGCCGTGGCAGCGGATACGCAGTATTTT. Translation: CAISPSAVAADTQYF.

This clonotype was seen only a few times. V is TRBV7-9 and J is TRBJ2-2, with no clear D. This CDR3 spans 16 amino acids. The V gene's germline CDR1 is SEHNR and CDR2 FQNEAQ (reference sequence). Trimming cost V 5 bases and J 3 bases, with 16 bases left between them. CDR3 DNA sequence: TGTGCCAGCAGCCTCAGACCCGGCCCCTACACCGGGGAGCTGTTTTTT. Its translation is CASSLRPGPYTGELFF. Complete variable domain (other parts from reference TRBV7-9 and TRBJ2-2): DTGVSQNPRHKITKRGQNVTFRCDPISEHNRLYWYRQTLGQGPEFLTYFQNEAQLEKSRLLSDRFSAERPKGSFSTLEIQRTEQGDSAMYLCASSLRPGPYTGELFFGEGSRLTVL.

About this clonotype itself: An end of the junction does not agree with germline; a read error may underlie this. The J gene is TRBJ2-7, the V gene TRBV20-1, with D possibly called TRBD1 or TRBD2 (6 bases each). The CDR3 is 12 amino acids. Per germline, CDR1 DFQATT and CDR2 SNEGSKA (reference sequence). This chain's CDR3 is CSPRGLSYGQYF. The CDR3 region has the DNA TGCAGTCCCAGGGGACTCTCCTACGGGCAGTACTTC.

This clonotype was counted only a few times. The rearrangement links TRBV7-2 to TRBJ2-7; TRBD2 matches 11 bases. The CDR3 sequence is 15 residues long. J gave up 2 bases and V 4 bases, and 4 bases lay outside the gene matches. Germline V CDR1 and CDR2: SGHTA, FQGNSA. CDR3 sequence reads: CASSSNSGGAYEQYF. DNA for the CDR3: TGTGCCAGCAGCTCCAATAGCGGGGGGGCCTACGAGCAGTACTTC.

A few counts support this clonotype. The chain carries TRBV29-1 and TRBJ2-5; D tentatively reads TRBD1 or TRBD2 (5 bases each). The V gene lost 4 bases and the J gene lost 3 bases, with 12 bases spanning the gap. This CDR3 is 13 amino acids long. The germline V gene encodes CDR1 SQVTM and CDR2 ANQGSEA. Here the CDR3 reads CSVVQGRKETQYF. The CDR3, as DNA: TGCAGCGTTGTCCAGGGACGGAAAGAGACCCAGTACTTC.

Ten or more counts support this clonotype. V gene TRBV20-1 combines with J gene TRBJ2-5; TRBD2 aligns across 14 bases. This CDR3 region has 17 residues. With 0 bases clipped from V and 4 bases from J, the junction kept 7 bases outside the gene matches. In germline, CDR1 is DFQATT, CDR2 SNEGSKA (reference sequence). The CDR3 region has the DNA TGCAGTGCTAGAGATTTCCGGACTAGCGGGGGGCCAGAGACCCAGTACTTC. It is translated as CSARDFRTSGGPETQYF.

This clonotype was picked up a small number of times. The chain is built from TRBV6-2 or TRBV6-3 and TRBJ2-2, with unresolved D. The V gene's germline CDR1 is MNHEY and CDR2 SVGEGT. This CDR3 is 14 amino acids long. The germline V and J ends were trimmed by 6 bases and 6 bases, with 14 bases remaining between them. The CDR3 sequence: CASSFSGDSGELFF. For the CDR3, the DNA is TGTGCCAGCAGCTTCAGTGGGGATTCCGGGGAGCTGTTTTTT.

This clonotype was picked up a small number of times. The rearrangement links TRBV5-1 to TRBJ2-7; D is unclear. This CDR3 region has 13 residues. The germline gives CDR1 SGHRS, CDR2 YFSETQ. The germline V and J ends were trimmed by 1 base and 5 bases, with 10 bases remaining between them. The CDR3 DNA is TGCGCCAGCAGCTTGCGGAGTTCACACGAGCAGTACTTC. Encoded protein: CASSLRSSHEQYF.

The CDR3 is CASKLAGVDTQYF. As DNA, the CDR3 is TGCGCCAGCAAGTTAGCGGGGGTAGATACGCAGTATTTT. The chain links TRBV5-1 to TRBJ2-3, with 9 bases that match TRBD2. V dropped 6 bases and J dropped 5; count of bases not matched to a gene: 4. Germline V CDR1 and CDR2: SGHRS, YFSETQ. The CDR3 consists of 13 residues.

The genes are TRBV4-3 and TRBJ2-7, with TRBD2 matching 9 bases. Germline lookup yields CDR1 LGHNA and CDR2 YSLEER. The CDR3 extends over 15 amino acids. V shed 1 base, J shed 4 bases, and the junction held 5 bases outside the gene matches. Here the CDR3 reads CASSQVVSGSYEQYF. The CDR3 nucleotides are TGCGCCAGCAGCCAAGTGGTTAGCGGGAGTTACGAGCAGTACTTC.

This clonotype came up many times. The chain employs TRBV5-5 and TRBJ1-1; 8 nucleotides line up with TRBD1. The CDR3 consists of 14 residues. From germline, CDR1 is SGHKS and CDR2 YYEKEE (reference sequence). V was pared by 3 bases and J by 1 base, with 2 bases of the junction left unmatched. CDR3 region: CASSWGQANTEAFF. CDR3 bases: TGTGCCAGCAGCTGGGGACAGGCGAACACTGAAGCTTTCTTT.

The CDR3 sequence: CASKTSGRNYEQYF. CDR3 nucleotide sequence: TGTGCCAGTAAGACTAGCGGGAGAAACTACGAGCAGTACTTC. The chain combines TRBV19 with TRBJ2-7; 12 positions match TRBD2. From germline, CDR1 is LNHDA and CDR2 SQIVND (reference sequence). Losses at the gene ends were 7 bases for V and 3 bases for J; bases not matched to a gene: 4. The CDR3 is 14 amino acids.

This clonotype was seen a few times. The V call is TRBV7-9, the J call TRBJ2-5, with TRBD2 identical over 8 bases. Germline CDR1 and CDR2: SEHNR and FQNEAQ (reference sequence). The V and J ends lost 3 bases and 5 bases, in that order; junction bases with no gene match: 5. The CDR3 has 14 residues. CDR3 bases: TGTGCCAGCAGCTTCTCGGGACTAGTGGAGACCCAGTACTTC. It translates to CASSFSGLVETQYF.

This chain joins TRBV20-1 and TRBJ2-7; 13 positions agree with TRBD2. The V gene end was trimmed by 6 bases and the J gene end by 1 base; junction bases not matched to a gene: 6. CDR1 is DFQATT and CDR2 is SNEGSKA in the germline V gene (reference sequence). This CDR3 is built from 15 residues. CDR3 residues: CSASGLAGESYEQYF. The CDR3 region has the DNA TGCAGTGCCTCCGGACTAGCGGGAGAGTCCTACGAGCAGTACTTC.